This entry describes one T cell receptor beta chain. A much larger clone differs from this one at a single base, so this may be a read error. The CDR3 runs to 13 residues. Germline lookup yields CDR1 DFQATT and CDR2 SNEGSKA (reference sequence). Unique molecular identifiers were incorporated during preparation of the TCRbeta library. TCRdb passed the PCR reads through MiXCR, listing each CDR3 protein once. The sample contains 200,000 to 250,000 distinct CDR3 sequences, more than 10% of which appear only once. The sample is drawn from a study of T-cell reconstitution after alpha-beta-depleted transplantation in children.

The rearrangement joins TRBV20-1 to TRBJ2-7, with 10 bases identical to TRBD1. This TCR came from a human donor who donated a stem cell graft to a child with acute lymphoblastic leukemia. Sequencing used PBMCs from the stem cell graft donor, obtained from the stem cell graft. The DNA of the CDR3 is TGCATGGCTCCAGGACAGGGGGTCTACGAGCAGTACTTC. Protein sequence: CMAPGQGVYEQYF.